What follows are 8 T cell receptor beta chains derived from one specimen sequenced in a study of blood T cells in healthy people across ages (dated by TCRdb to 2015 to 2017). Receptor amplification or capture employed 5' RACE. TCRdb names Illumina HiSeq 2500 as the instrument used. A second roughly 7 to 12 cycle PCR used a sample-barcoded 5' primer and a J-beta primer mix. The public reads were run again by TCRdb, first through fastp at Q25 and then through MiXCR, and only productive beta chains were kept. CDR3 protein duplicates are merged, each entry listing the most common genes and DNA. For this sample there are around 690,000 distinct CDR3 sequences; 58% appear just once. The top ten constitute about two fifths of the sample. Sequenced material: blood. The receptors were sampled from a man in his 60s in good health.

This clonotype was seen only a few times. The rearrangement joins TRBV28 to TRBJ2-4; D is perhaps TRBD1 (5 bases). This CDR3 contains 12 residues. The germline V and J ends were trimmed by 7 bases and 6 bases, with 10 bases remaining between them. Germline lookup yields CDR1 MDHEN and CDR2 SYDVKM. CDR3 sequence (DNA): TGTGCCAGCACCCGCACAGGAAACATTCAGTACTTC. Amino acid sequence: CASTRTGNIQYF. Full variable domain (outside the CDR3, taken from reference TRBV28 and TRBJ2-4): DVKVTQSSRYLVKRTGEKVFLECVQDMDHENMFWYRQDPGLGLRLIYFSYDVKMKEKGDIPEGYSVSREKKERFSLILESASTNQTSMYLCASTRTGNIQYFGAGTRLSVL.

The J gene is TRBJ2-3, the V gene TRBV4-1, with 8 nucleotides matching TRBD2. The CDR3 is made up of 18 amino acids. With 0 bases clipped from V and 1 base from J, the junction kept 9 bases outside the gene matches. The germline V gene encodes CDR1 MGHRA and CDR2 YSYEKL. In DNA, the CDR3 is TGCGCCAGCAGCCAAGATGATCGGGCGGGGGGTCGCACAGATACGCAGTATTTT. This sequence encodes CASSQDDRAGGRTDTQYF.

The gene calls are TRBV20-1 and TRBJ2-4, with D uncertain. Germline CDR1 is DFQATT and CDR2 is SNEGSKA (reference sequence). The germline V and J ends were trimmed by 3 bases and 0 bases, with 9 bases remaining between them. The CDR3 has 14 residues. The CDR3 nucleotides read TGCAGTGCTAGTCCGAGTCTAGCCAAAAACATTCAGTACTTC. It encodes CSASPSLAKNIQYF.

This clonotype was recorded at least ten times. This chain connects TRBV27 to TRBJ1-2, with a weak D call TRBD1 (5 bases). The germline V gene encodes CDR1 MNHEY and CDR2 SMNVEV (reference sequence). Trimming cost V 6 bases and J 1 base, with 12 bases left between them. The CDR3 has 14 residues. The DNA of the CDR3 is TGTGCCAGCAGCCGCGGGACCTATAACTATGGCTACACCTTC. As protein: CASSRGTYNYGYTF.

This clonotype was seen a few times. V is TRBV28 and J is TRBJ2-7; D might be TRBD2 (7 bases). Trimming cost V 8 bases and J 0 bases, with 14 bases left between them. Per the germline V gene, CDR1 is MDHEN and CDR2 is SYDVKM. The CDR3 is made up of 14 amino acids. The CDR3 is CASSKGGSSYEQYF. CDR3 DNA: TGTGCCAGCTCAAAGGGGGGGAGCTCCTACGAGCAGTACTTC.

The chain links TRBV3-1 to TRBJ2-7, with TRBD1 matching 7 bases. Trimming took 7 bases from V and 4 from J; bases not matched to a gene: 10. Germline V lookup: CDR1 LGHDT, CDR2 YNNKEL (reference sequence). The CDR3 contains 14 residues. In DNA, the CDR3 is TGTGCCAGCAACCACCGACAGGGCCAGTACGAGCAGTACTTC. Amino acids: CASNHRQGQYEQYF.

There are a few counts of this clonotype. This chain joins TRBV29-1 and TRBJ2-7; no firm D call. Germline-derived CDR1 and CDR2 are SQVTM and ANQGSEA. The CDR3 totals 14 residues. The V gene lost 6 bases and the J gene lost 0 bases, with 15 bases spanning the gap. The CDR3 loop reads CSVAARSSSYEQYF. The CDR3 DNA follows: TGCAGCGTGGCAGCCCGGTCCAGCTCCTACGAGCAGTACTTC.

The CDR3 DNA reads as TGTGCCAGCAGCGTATCGGTAGCCCTTTACAATGAGCAGTTCTTC. Translated, it gives CASSVSVALYNEQFF. The chain is built from TRBV9 and TRBJ2-1; D gene uncertain. Germline CDR1 SGDLS, CDR2 YYNGEE. The CDR3 is 15 amino acids. The V end lost 1 base, the J end lost 4 bases, and 12 bases lay between the germline ends.